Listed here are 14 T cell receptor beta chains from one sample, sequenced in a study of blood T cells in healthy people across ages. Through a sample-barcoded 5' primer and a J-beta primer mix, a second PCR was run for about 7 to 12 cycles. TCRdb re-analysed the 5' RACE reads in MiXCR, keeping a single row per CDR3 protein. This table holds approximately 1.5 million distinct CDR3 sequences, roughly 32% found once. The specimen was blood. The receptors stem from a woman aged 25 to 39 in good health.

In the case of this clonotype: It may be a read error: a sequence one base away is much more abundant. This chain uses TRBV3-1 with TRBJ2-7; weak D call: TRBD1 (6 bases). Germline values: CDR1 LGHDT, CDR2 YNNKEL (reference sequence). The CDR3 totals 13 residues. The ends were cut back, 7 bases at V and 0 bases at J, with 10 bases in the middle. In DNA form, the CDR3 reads TGTGCCAGCACTCGGACAGTCTCCTACGAGCAGTACTTC. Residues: CASTRTVSYEQYF.

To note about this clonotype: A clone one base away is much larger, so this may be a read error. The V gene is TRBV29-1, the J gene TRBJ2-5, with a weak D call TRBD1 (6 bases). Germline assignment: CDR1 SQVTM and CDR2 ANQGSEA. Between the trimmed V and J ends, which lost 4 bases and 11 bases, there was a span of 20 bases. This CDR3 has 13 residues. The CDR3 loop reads CSVVMGRGGEQYF. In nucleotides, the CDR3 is TGCAGCGTTGTAATGGGACGAGGGGGTGAGCAGTACTTC.

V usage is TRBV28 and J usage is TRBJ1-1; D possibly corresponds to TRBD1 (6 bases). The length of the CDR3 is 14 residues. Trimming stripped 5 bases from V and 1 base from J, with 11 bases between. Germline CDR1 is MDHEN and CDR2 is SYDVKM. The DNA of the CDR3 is TGTGCCAGCAGTAACAGGGTCAGGAACACTGAAGCTTTCTTT. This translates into CASSNRVRNTEAFF.

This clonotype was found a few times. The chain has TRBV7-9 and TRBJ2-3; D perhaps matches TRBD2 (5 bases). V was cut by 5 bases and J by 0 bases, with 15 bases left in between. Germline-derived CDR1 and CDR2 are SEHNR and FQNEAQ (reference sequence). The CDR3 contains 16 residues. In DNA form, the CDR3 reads TGTGCCAGCAGCCCTACGCCGGGATCTAGCACAGATACGCAGTATTTT. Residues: CASSPTPGSSTDTQYF.

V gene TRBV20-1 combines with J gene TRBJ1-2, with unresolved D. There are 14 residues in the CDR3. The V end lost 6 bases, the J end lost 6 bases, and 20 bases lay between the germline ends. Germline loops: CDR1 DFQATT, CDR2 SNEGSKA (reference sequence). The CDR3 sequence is CSATTKPGGDGYTF. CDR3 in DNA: TGCAGTGCCACGACGAAGCCGGGCGGGGATGGCTACACCTTC.

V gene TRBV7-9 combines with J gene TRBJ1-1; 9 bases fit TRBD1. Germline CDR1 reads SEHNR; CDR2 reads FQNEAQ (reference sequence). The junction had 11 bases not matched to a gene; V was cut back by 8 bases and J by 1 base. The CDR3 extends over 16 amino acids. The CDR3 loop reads CASRSRTGARNTEAFF. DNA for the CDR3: TGTGCCAGCCGTTCCAGGACAGGGGCGAGGAACACTGAAGCTTTCTTT.

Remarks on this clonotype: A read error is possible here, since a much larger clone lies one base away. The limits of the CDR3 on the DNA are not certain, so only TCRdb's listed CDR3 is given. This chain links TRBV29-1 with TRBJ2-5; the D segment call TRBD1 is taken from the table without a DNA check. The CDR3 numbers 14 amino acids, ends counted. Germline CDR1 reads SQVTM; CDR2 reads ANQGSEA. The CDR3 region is CSVGTGNQQETLYF.

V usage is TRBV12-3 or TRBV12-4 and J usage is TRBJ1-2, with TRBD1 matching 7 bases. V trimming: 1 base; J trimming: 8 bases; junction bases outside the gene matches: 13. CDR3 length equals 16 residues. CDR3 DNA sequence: TGTGCCAGCAGTTTAGTTCTCCCGGAAGGGGGCTACGGCTACACCTTC. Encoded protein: CASSLVLPEGGYGYTF.

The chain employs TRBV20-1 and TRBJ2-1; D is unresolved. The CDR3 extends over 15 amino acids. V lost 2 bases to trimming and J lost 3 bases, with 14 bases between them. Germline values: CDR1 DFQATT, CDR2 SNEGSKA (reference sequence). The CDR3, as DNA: TGCAGTGCTAGACCCAGGCCCCTTTTCTACAATGAGCAGTTCTTC. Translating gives CSARPRPLFYNEQFF.

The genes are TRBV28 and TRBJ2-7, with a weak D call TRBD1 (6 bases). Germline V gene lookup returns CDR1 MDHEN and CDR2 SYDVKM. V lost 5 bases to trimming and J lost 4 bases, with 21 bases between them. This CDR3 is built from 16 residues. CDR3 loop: CASSVNLRDTKYEQYF. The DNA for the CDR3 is TGTGCCAGCAGTGTAAACCTCCGGGACACGAAATACGAGCAGTACTTC.

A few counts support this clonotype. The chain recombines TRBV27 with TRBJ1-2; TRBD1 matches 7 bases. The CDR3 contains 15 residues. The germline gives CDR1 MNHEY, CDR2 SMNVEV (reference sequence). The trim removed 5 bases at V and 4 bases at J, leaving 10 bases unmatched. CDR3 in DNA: TGTGCCAGCAGTACCACAGGGGCGTCACTCTATGGCTACACCTTC. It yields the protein CASSTTGASLYGYTF.

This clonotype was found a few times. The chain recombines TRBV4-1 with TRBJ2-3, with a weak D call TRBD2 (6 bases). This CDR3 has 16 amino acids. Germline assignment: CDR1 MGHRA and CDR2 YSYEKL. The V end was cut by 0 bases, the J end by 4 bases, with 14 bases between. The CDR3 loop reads CASSQDHSGESDTQYF. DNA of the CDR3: TGCGCCAGCAGCCAAGATCATTCGGGGGAATCAGATACGCAGTATTTT.

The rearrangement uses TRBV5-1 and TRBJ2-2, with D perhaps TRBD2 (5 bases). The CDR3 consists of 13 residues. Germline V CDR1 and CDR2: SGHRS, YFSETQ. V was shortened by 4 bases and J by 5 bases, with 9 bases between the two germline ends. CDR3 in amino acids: CASSLPGTGELFF. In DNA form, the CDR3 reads TGCGCCAGCAGCCTGCCGGGGACCGGGGAGCTGTTTTTT.

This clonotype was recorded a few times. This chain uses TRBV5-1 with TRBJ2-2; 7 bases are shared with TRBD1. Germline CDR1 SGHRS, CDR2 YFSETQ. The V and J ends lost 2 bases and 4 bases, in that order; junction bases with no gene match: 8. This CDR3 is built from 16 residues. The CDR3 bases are TGCGCCAGCAGCTTTGGGGACAGCTCGAGCACCGGGGAGCTGTTTTTT. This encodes CASSFGDSSSTGELFF.